This T cell receptor beta chain was retrieved from a study of blood T cells in healthy people across ages. From germline, CDR1 is MGHRA and CDR2 YSYEKL. The CDR3 totals 16 residues. The junction had 7 bases not matched to a gene; V was cut back by 4 bases and J by 1 base. Next came a second PCR, run for about 6 to 11 cycles, which used a sample-barcoded 5' primer along with a J-beta primer mix. TCRdb re-called the 5' RACE reads through MiXCR, storing one row per CDR3 protein. The sample contains some 1,800,000 distinct CDR3 sequences, roughly 43% of which appear only once. The receptor was isolated from a human donor in good health. This chain uses TRBV4-1 with TRBJ2-5; 9 bases are a match to TRBD2. Sequenced sample: blood. The CDR3 spells CASSPGSGGRQETQYF. The CDR3 DNA follows: TGCGCCAGCAGCCCGGGCAGCGGGGGGCGCCAAGAGACCCAGTACTTC.